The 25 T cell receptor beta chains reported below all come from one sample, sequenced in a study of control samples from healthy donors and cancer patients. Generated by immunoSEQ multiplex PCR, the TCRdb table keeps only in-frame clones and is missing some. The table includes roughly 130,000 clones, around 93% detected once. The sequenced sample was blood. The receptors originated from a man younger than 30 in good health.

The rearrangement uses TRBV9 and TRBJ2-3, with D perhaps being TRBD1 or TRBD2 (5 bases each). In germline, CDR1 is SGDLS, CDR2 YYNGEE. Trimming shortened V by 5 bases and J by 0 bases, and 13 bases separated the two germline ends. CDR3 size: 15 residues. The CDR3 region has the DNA TGTGCCAGCAGGGCACGTGGGGGTAGCACAGATACGCAGTATTTT. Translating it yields CASRARGGSTDTQYF.

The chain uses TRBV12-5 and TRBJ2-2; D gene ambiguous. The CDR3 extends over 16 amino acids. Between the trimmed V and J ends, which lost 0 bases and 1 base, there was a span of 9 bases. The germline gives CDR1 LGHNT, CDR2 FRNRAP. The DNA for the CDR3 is TGTGCTAGTGGTTTGGTACTGTCCAGGAACACCGGGGAGCTGTTTTTT. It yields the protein CASGLVLSRNTGELFF.

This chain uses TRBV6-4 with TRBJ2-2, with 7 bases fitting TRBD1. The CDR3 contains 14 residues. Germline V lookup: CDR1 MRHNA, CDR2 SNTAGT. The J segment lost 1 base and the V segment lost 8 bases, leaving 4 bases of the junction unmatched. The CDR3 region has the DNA TGTGCCAGCGGCCGACAGGGGAACACCGGGGAGCTGTTTTTT. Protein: CASGRQGNTGELFF.

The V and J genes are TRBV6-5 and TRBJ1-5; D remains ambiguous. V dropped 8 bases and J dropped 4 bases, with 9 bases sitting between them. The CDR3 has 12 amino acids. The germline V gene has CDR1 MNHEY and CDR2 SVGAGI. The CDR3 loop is CASGQSNQPQHF. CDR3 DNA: TGTGCCAGCGGGCAAAGTAATCAGCCCCAGCATTTT.

The CDR3 protein is CASSRQGGSLSYEQYF. The CDR3 nucleotides read TGCGCCAGCAGCCGGCAAGGTGGCAGCCTTTCCTACGAGCAGTACTTC. The chain employs TRBV5-1 and TRBJ2-7; D unresolved. Germline V gene sequence: CDR1 SGHRS, CDR2 YFSETQ. V dropped 4 bases and J dropped 1 base, with 18 bases sitting between them. The CDR3 covers 16 residues.

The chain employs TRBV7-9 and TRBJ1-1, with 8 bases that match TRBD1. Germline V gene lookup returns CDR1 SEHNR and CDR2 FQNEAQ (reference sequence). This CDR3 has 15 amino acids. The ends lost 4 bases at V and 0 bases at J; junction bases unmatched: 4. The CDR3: CASSSRTGMNTEAFF. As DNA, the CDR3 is TGTGCCAGCAGCTCGAGGACAGGGATGAACACTGAAGCTTTCTTT.

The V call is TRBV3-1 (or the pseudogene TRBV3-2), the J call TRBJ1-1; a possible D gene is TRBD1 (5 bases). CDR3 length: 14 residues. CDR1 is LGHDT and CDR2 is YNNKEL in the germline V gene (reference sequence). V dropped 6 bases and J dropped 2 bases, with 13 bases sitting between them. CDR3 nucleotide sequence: TGTGCCAGCAGTTTCGGACAAACAAACACTGAAGCTTTCTTT. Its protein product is CASSFGQTNTEAFF.

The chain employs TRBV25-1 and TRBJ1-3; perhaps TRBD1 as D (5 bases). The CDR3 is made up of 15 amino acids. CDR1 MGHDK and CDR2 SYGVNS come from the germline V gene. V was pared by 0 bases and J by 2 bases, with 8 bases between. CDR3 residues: CASSEYRETGNTIYF. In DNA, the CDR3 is TGTGCCAGCAGTGAATACAGGGAGACTGGAAACACCATATATTTT. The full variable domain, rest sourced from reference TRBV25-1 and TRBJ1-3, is EADIYQTPRYLVIGTGKKITLECSQTMGHDKMYWYQQDPGMELHLIHYSYGVNSTEKGDLSSESTVSRIRTEHFPLTLESARPSHTSQYLCASSEYRETGNTIYFGEGSWLTVV.

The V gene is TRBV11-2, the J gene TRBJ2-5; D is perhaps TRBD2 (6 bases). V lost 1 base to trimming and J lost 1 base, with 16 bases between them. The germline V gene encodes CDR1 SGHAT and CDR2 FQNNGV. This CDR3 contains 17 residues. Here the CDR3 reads CASSLGRSGQIQETQYF. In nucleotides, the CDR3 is TGTGCCAGCAGCTTAGGACGCAGCGGGCAGATCCAAGAGACCCAGTACTTC.

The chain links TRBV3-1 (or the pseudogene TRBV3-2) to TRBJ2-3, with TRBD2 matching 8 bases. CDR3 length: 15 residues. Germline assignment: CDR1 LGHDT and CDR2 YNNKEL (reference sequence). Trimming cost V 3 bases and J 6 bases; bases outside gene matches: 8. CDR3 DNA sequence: TGTGCCAGCAGCCAGGGGTGGGAGCGGGGGGATACGCAGTATTTT. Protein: CASSQGWERGDTQYF.

CDR3 residues: CASSVFGQGTGNTIYF. As DNA, the CDR3 is TGTGCCAGCAGCGTTTTCGGGCAAGGCACTGGAAACACCATATATTTT. This chain joins TRBV9 and TRBJ1-3; D uncertain. Germline CDR1 reads SGDLS; CDR2 reads YYNGEE. V shed 2 bases and J shed 2 bases, with 14 bases lying between them. The CDR3 consists of 16 residues.

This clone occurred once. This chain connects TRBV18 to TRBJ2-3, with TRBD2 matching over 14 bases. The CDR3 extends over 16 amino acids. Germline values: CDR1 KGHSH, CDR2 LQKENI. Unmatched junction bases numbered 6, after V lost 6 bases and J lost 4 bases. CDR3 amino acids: CASSPGLAGGPDTQYF. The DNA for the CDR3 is TGTGCCAGCTCTCCCGGACTAGCGGGGGGACCAGATACGCAGTATTTT.

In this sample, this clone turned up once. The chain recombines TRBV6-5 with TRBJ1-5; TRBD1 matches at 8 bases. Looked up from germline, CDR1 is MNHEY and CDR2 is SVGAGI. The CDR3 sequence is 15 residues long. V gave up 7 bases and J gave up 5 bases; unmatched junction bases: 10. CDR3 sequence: CASTVGQGKYQPQHF. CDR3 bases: TGTGCCAGCACGGTAGGACAGGGTAAGTATCAGCCCCAGCATTTT.

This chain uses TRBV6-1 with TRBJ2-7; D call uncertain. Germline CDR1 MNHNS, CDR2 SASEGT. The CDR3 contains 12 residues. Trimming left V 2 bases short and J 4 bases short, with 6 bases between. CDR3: CASSERWYEQYF. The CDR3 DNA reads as TGTGCCAGCAGTGAACGGTGGTACGAGCAGTACTTC.

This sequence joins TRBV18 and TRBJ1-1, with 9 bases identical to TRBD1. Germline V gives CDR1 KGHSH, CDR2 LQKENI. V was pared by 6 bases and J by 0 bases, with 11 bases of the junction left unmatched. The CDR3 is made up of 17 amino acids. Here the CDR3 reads CASSPDRGGWMNTEAFF. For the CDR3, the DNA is TGTGCCAGCTCGCCTGACAGGGGGGGATGGATGAACACTGAAGCTTTCTTT.

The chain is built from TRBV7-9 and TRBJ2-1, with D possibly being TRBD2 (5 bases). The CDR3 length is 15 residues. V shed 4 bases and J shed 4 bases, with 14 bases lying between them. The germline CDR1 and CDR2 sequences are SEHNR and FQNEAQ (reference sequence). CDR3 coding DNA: TGTGCCAGCAGCTCCGAAACGGACTCATACAATGAGCAGTTCTTC. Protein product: CASSSETDSYNEQFF.

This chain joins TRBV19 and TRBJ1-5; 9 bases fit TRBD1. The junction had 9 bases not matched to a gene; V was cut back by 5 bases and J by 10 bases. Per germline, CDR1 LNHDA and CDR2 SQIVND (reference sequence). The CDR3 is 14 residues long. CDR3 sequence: CASSPRTGDIPQHF. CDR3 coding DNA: TGTGCCAGTAGTCCAAGGACAGGGGATATACCCCAGCATTTT.

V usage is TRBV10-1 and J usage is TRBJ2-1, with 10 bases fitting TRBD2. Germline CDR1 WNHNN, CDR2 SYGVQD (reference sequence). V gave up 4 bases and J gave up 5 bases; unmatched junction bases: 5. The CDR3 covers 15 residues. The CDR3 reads CASSGAGGPHNEQFF. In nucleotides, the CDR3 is TGCGCCAGCAGTGGAGCGGGGGGGCCTCACAATGAGCAGTTCTTC.

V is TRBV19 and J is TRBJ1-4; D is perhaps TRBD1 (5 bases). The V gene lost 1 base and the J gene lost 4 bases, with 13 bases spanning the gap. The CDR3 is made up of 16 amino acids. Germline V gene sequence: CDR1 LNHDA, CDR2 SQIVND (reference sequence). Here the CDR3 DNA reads TGTGCCAGTAGTATAGGGGTTGGGGCCGTTAATGAAAAACTGTTTTTT. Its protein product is CASSIGVGAVNEKLFF.

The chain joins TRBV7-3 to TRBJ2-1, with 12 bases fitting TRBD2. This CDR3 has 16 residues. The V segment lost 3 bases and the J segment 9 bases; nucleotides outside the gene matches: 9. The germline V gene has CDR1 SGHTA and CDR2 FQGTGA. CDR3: CASSFTLAGGPGEQFF. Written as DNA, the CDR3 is TGTGCCAGCAGCTTTACCCTAGCGGGGGGGCCCGGTGAGCAGTTCTTC. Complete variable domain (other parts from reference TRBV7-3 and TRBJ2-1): GAGVSQTPSNKVTEKGKYVELRCDPISGHTALYWYRQSLGQGPEFLIYFQGTGAADDSGLPNDRFFAVRPEGSVSTLKIQRTERGDSAVYLCASSFTLAGGPGEQFFGPGTRLTVL.

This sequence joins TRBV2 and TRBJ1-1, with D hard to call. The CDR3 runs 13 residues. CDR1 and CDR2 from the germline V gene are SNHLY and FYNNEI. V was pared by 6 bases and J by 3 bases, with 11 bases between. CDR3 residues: CASRFFWDTEAFF. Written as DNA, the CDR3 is TGTGCCAGCAGGTTCTTCTGGGACACTGAAGCTTTCTTT. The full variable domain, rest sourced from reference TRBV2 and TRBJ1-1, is EPEVTQTPSHQVTQMGQEVILRCVPISNHLYFYWYRQILGQKVEFLVSFYNNEISEKSEIFDDQFSVERPDGSNFTLKIRSTKLEDSAMYFCASRFFWDTEAFFGQGTRLTVV.

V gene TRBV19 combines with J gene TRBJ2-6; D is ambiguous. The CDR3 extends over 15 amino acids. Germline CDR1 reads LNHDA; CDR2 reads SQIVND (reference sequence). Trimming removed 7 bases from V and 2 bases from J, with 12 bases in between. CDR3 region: CASTPRWTGANVLTF. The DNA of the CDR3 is TGTGCCAGTACCCCACGATGGACTGGGGCCAACGTCCTGACTTTC.

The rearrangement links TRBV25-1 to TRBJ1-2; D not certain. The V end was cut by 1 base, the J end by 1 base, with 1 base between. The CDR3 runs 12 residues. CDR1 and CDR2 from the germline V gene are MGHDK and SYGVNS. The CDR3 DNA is TGTGCCAGCAGTGAATTTAACTATGGCTACACCTTC. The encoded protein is CASSEFNYGYTF.

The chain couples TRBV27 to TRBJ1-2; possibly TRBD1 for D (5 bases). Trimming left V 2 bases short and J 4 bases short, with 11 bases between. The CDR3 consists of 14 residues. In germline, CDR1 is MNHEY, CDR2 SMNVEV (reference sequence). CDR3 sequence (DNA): TGTGCCAGCAGTTTAAACGGGACCCCCTATGGCTACACCTTC. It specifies CASSLNGTPYGYTF.

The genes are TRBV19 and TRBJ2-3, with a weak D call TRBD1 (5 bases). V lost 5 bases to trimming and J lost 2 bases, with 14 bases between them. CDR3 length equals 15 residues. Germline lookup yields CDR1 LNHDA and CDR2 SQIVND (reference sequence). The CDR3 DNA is TGTGCCAGTAGTCCAGCCCGACAGAACACAGATACGCAGTATTTT. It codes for CASSPARQNTDTQYF.